This T cell receptor beta chain was sequenced during a study of shared clonotypes between healthy human individuals. With regard to this clone: Its matching antigen is unknown.

Whole-study results and caveats: Generally, naive subsets came out with larger estimated richness than memory subsets. Shared clonotypes: 4.5% to 6.5% naive CD4, around 3.5% naive CD8, 2.3% memory CD4, approximately 0.37% memory CD8.

An assay was performed, and its level was deep. The genomic DNA of each subset was split evenly across several immunoSEQ plates. This table comes from immunoSEQ multiplex PCR, and its TCRdb copy is limited to in-frame clones, with some not included. The profile shows fewer than 3 million clones, around 92% of them singletons. V was trimmed by 6 bases and J by 1 base, leaving 6 bases between them. The CDR3 runs to 12 residues. The germline gives CDR1 MGHDK, CDR2 SYGVNS. This receptor was taken from a man younger than 35 in good health. Some clones in this sample may be carry-over from other donors' samples. J is TRBJ1-1 and V is TRBV25-1; D might be TRBD1 (6 bases). Material: naive CD4+ T cells from PBMCs. Subset here: CD45RA+ positively selected. The CDR3 loop is CASRTGNTEAFF. The CDR3 bases are TGTGCCAGCAGGACAGGGAACACTGAAGCTTTCTTT.